This T cell receptor (beta chain) was observed in a study of blood T cells in healthy people across ages. A second about 6 to 12 cycle PCR used barcoded and J-beta primers. TCRdb itself ran the 5' RACE reads through MiXCR, one entry per CDR3 protein. The repertoire has about 930,000 distinct CDR3 sequences, about 27% of them found once; the top ten carry roughly a tenth. CDR1 and CDR2 from the germline V gene are SGHTA and FQGNSA. V was clipped by 5 bases and J by 4 bases, with 11 bases between them. This CDR3 region has 13 residues. These same data were also listed under a study on T cells of mothers and their children.

This TCR was recovered from a middle-aged woman in good health. Input material: blood. The chain joins TRBV7-2 to TRBJ2-5; D unresolved. The CDR3 region has the DNA TGTGCCAGCAGCCCCCTGCAGACAGAGACCCAGTACTTC. Protein product: CASSPLQTETQYF.